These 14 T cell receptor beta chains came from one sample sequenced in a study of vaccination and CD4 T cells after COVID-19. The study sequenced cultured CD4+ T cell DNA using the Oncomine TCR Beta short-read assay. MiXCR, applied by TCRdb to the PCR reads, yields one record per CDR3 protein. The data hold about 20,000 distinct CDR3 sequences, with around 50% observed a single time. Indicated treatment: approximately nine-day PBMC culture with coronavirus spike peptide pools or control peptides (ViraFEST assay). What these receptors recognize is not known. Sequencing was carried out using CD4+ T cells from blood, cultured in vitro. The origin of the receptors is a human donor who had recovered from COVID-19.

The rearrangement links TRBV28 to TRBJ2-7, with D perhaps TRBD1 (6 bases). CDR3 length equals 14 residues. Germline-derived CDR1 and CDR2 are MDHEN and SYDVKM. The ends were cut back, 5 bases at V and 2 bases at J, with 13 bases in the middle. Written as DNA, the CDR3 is TGTGCCAGCAGTATGGGACACCTCACCTACGAGCAGTACTTC. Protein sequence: CASSMGHLTYEQYF.

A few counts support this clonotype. CDR3 nucleotide sequence: TGTGCCAGCAAGACAGATATCGCCTACGAGCAGTACTTC. This gives the protein CASKTDIAYEQYF. The J gene is TRBJ2-7, the V gene TRBV2; D possibly corresponds to TRBD1 (5 bases). Germline-derived CDR1 and CDR2 are SNHLY and FYNNEI. CDR3 length: 13 amino acids. Trimming took 7 bases from V and 2 from J, leaving 12 bases between them.

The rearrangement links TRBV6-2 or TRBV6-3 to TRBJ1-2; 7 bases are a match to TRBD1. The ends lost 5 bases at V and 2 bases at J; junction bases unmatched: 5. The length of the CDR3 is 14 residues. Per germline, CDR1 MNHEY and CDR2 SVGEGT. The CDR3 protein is CASSPRQGNYGYTF. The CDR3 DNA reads TGTGCCAGCAGTCCTCGACAGGGAAACTATGGCTACACCTTC.

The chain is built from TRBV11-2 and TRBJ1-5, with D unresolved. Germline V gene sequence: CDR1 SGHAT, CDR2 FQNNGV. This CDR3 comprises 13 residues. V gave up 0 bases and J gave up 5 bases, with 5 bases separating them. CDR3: CASSLEPDQPQHF. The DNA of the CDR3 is TGTGCCAGCAGCTTAGAGCCCGATCAGCCCCAGCATTTT.

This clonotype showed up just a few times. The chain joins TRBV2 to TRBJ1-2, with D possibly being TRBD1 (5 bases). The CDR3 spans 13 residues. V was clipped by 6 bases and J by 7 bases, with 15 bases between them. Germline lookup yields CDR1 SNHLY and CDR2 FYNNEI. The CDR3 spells CASSGQGLTGYTF. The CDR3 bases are TGTGCCAGCAGCGGACAAGGCCTCACTGGCTACACCTTC.

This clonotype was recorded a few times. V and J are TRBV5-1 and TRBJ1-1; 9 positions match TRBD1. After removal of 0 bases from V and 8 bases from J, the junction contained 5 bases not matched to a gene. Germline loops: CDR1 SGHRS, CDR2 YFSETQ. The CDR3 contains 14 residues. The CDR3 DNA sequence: TGCGCCAGCAGCTTGGACGGGACAGGGAAAGAAGCTTTCTTT. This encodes CASSLDGTGKEAFF.

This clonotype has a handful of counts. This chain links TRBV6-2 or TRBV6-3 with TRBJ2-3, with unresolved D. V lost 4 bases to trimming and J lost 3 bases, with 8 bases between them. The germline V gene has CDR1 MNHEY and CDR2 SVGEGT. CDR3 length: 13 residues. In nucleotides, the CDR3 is TGTGCCAGCAGTTTCTTCGGGACAGATACGCAGTATTTT. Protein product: CASSFFGTDTQYF.

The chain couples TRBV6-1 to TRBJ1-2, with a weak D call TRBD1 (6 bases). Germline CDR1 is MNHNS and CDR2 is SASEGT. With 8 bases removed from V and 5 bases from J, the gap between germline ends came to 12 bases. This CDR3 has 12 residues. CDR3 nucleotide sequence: TGTGCCAGCGGAGGGGGGCGATATGGCTACACCTTC. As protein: CASGGGRYGYTF.

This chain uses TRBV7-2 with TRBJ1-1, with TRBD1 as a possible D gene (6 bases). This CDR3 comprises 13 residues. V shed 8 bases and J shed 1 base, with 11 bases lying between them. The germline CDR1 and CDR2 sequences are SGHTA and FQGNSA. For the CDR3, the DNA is TGTGCCAGCCGGGGACAAGAGAACACTGAAGCTTTCTTT. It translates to CASRGQENTEAFF.

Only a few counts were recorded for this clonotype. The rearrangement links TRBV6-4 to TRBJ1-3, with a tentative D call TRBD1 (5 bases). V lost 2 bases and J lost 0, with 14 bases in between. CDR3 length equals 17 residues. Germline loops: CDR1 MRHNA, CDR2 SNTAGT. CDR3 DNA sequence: TGTGCCAGCAGTGACCCTGTAGACAGCACCTCTGGAAACACCATATATTTT. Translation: CASSDPVDSTSGNTIYF.

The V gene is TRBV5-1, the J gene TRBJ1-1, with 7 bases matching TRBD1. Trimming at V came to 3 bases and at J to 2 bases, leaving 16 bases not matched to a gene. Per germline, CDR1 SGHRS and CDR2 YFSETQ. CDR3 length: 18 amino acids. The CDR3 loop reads CASSWVPGTEFINTEAFF. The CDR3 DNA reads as TGCGCCAGCAGCTGGGTACCCGGGACAGAATTTATCAACACTGAAGCTTTCTTT. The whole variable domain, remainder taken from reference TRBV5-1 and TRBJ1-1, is KAGVTQTPRYLIKTRGQQVTLSCSPISGHRSVSWYQQTPGQGLQFLFEYFSETQRNKGNFPGRFSGRQFSNSRSEMNVSTLELGDSALYLCASSWVPGTEFINTEAFFGQGTRLTVV.

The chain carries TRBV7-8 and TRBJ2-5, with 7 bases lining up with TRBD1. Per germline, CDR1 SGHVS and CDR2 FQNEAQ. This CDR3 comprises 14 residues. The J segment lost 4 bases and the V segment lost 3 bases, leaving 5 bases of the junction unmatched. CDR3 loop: CASSFQTGLETQYF. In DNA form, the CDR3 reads TGTGCCAGCAGCTTCCAGACAGGGCTAGAGACCCAGTACTTC. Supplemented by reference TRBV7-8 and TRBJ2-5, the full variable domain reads GAGVSQSPRYKVAKRGQDVALRCDPISGHVSLFWYQQALGQGPEFLTYFQNEAQLDKSGLPSDRFFAERPEGSVSTLKIQRTQQEDSAVYLCASSFQTGLETQYFGPGTRLLVL.

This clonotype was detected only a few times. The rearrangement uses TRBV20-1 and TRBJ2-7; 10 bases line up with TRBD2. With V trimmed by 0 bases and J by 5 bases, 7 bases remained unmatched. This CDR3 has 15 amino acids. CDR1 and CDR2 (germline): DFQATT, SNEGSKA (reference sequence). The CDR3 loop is CSAREGLAGAHEQYF. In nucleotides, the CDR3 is TGCAGTGCTAGAGAAGGCCTAGCGGGGGCCCACGAGCAGTACTTC.

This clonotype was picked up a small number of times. The CDR3: CSASRTNMNTEAFF. The CDR3, as DNA: TGCAGTGCTAGTAGGACTAACATGAACACTGAAGCTTTCTTT. This sequence joins TRBV20-1 and TRBJ1-1; unclear D gene. Germline loops: CDR1 DFQATT, CDR2 SNEGSKA (reference sequence). This CDR3 region has 14 residues. V was shortened by 3 bases and J by 0 bases, with 11 bases between the two germline ends.